This TCR beta chain was identified during a study of molecular identifiers for immune sequencing clone quantification. Whole-study context: Five aliquots were made in replicates from the RNA of roughly 21,000 or 96,000 naive CD8 cells, and four were sequenced.

Study findings and constraints: Identical TCR molecules sharing a barcode could underestimate highly expanded clone sizes. Beyond 20 RNA copies, clones held over 98% of effector molecules, compared with under 1% in naive cells.

This clonotype came up a few times. Its cognate antigen is unknown. One entry per CDR3 protein, called by TCRdb with MiXCR from the PCR reads. The data contain about 68,000 distinct CDR3 sequences, less than 20% of them singletons. Specimen: naive CD8+ T cells from blood, with Jurkat cell RNA spiked in. The subset denotes: FACS-sorted CD8+CD4-CCR7+CD45RA+ naive T cells. The sequence was obtained from a human donor in good health. Some libraries in this study had Jurkat cell RNA spiked in.

CDR3 loop: CASSIDLTEAFF. The CDR3 bases are TGTGCCAGTAGTATAGATCTTACTGAAGCTTTCTTT. The chain combines TRBV19 with TRBJ1-1; D uncertain. CDR1 and CDR2 (germline): LNHDA, SQIVND (reference sequence). The CDR3 is 12 residues long. V lost 0 bases, J lost 5 bases, and 4 bases lay in between.